Reported below is one TCR beta chain. What this receptor recognizes is not known. No conserved phenylalanine or tryptophan is present at the end of the CDR3, so a read error is the likely explanation. Set within a cohort of healthcare workers in London, UK, this nested case-control study involved weekly PCR testing of nasopharyngeal swabs along with blood sampling. Healthcare workers were enrolled in the week of the UK lockdown, from 23 to 31 March 2020, and were followed every week for up to roughly 16 weeks. Libraries came from 5' RACE. For sequencing, a NextSeq 500 was employed. Unique molecular identifiers were attached to individual cDNA molecules in the TCR library protocol so that sequencing error and PCR bias could be corrected. Both TCR alpha and beta chains were sequenced, and tight co-correlation was observed between alpha and beta sequence abundances in each sample. The authors' pipeline ran thus. V gene, J gene and CDR3 annotation of TCR sequences was performed with Decombinator V4. TCRs were defined as expanded if a significant change between any two time points was detected under a Poisson model with p below 0.0001. TCR abundances were normalised to the total number of TCRs sequenced in each sample and reported as counts per million. TRAV1-2 paired with TRAJ12, TRAJ20 or TRAJ33 defined MAIT TCRs, while TRAV10 paired with TRAJ18 defined iNKT TCRs. VDJdb, accessed 1 November 2021, was searched for CMV, EBV and SARS-CoV-2 annotated TCRs, excluding TCRs annotated for multiple antigens. TCRdb's own reprocessing of the public reads used fastp at Q25 and MiXCR and kept productive beta chains. Each entry is one CDR3 protein sequence, shown with its most common DNA and genes. These V and J calls rely on TCRdb rather than the paper's analysis. The sample table records 40,000 to 55,000 distinct CDR3 sequences; more than 6.5% of these occur just once. Roughly 6.2% of the sample is taken by the ten largest.

The CDR3 spans 15 residues, counting both ends. Only the CDR3 part of the read is kept: 45 bases, read in frame from the first base. CDR1 MGHRA and CDR2 YSYEKL are derived from the germline V gene. Ends trimmed: V by 0 bases, J by 2 bases; bases unmatched to a gene: 2. The data belong to a study of early T cells in non-severe SARS-CoV-2 infection (dated by TCRdb to the early 2020s). Turning to the overall study: Because TCR sequencing relied on bulk RNA taken from unsorted whole blood, pairing of alpha and beta chains was not possible.

The paper as a whole reports these results and caveats: VDJdb matching was skewed toward anti-spike CD8 responses and likely underestimated virus-specific expansions, missing private and CD4 specificities.

This clonotype originated in an adult who was a healthcare worker with PCR-confirmed SARS-CoV-2 infection or an uninfected control (not recorded which). Here the chain combines TRBV4-1 and TRBJ2-5; 8 central nucleotides agree with TRBD2. The sample consisted of whole blood. The CDR3 is CASSQEGLAQETQYS. The base sequence is TGCGCCAGCAGCCAAGAAGGACTAGCTCAAGAGACCCAGTACTCC.